This entry lists 10 T cell receptor beta chains sequenced from one sample in a study of blood T cell repertoires in COVID-19. Profiled with immunoSEQ multiplex PCR; TCRdb holds only in-frame clones, not every one. The table shows 450,000 or so clones, with 70% to 90% occurring only once. Sequenced: peripheral blood. These receptors were taken from a young man with COVID-19, enrolled during active disease.

This chain links TRBV24-1 with TRBJ1-1; D uncertain. The CDR3 extends over 13 amino acids. The germline CDR1 and CDR2 sequences are KGHDR and SFDVKD. V was pared by 4 bases and J by 5 bases, with 10 bases between. The CDR3 loop is CATSDGVRTEAFF. CDR3 sequence (DNA): TGTGCCACCAGTGACGGGGTCAGAACTGAAGCTTTCTTT.

The V and J genes are TRBV12-3 or TRBV12-4 and TRBJ2-1, with a tentative D call TRBD1 (6 bases). CDR3 length: 13 amino acids. Deletions cut 1 base from V and 7 bases from J, with 8 bases between. CDR3 nucleotide sequence: TGTGCCAGCAGTTTAGGGGGGCATAATGAGCAGTTCTTC. It specifies CASSLGGHNEQFF.

The chain combines TRBV5-6 with TRBJ1-5; D might be TRBD1 (5 bases). The germline V and J ends were trimmed by 0 bases and 3 bases, with 13 bases remaining between them. Germline CDR1 and CDR2: SGHDT and YYEEEE. The CDR3 covers 16 residues. The CDR3 bases are TGTGCCAGCAGCTTGGACAGGCGACTAGACAATCAGCCCCAGCATTTT. This translates into CASSLDRRLDNQPQHF.

The chain couples TRBV27 to TRBJ2-1; 9 nucleotides match TRBD1. The V gene's germline CDR1 is MNHEY and CDR2 SMNVEV (reference sequence). The CDR3 loop spans 16 amino acids. Trimming took 4 bases from V and 8 from J; bases not matched to a gene: 12. The CDR3: CASSSLGQGRGYEQFF. CDR3 nucleotides: TGTGCCAGCAGTTCATTAGGACAGGGGCGAGGGTATGAGCAGTTCTTC.

This chain links TRBV24-1 with TRBJ1-4; 7 nucleotides line up with TRBD1. CDR3 length: 18 amino acids. With 4 bases clipped from V and 8 bases from J, the junction kept 18 bases outside the gene matches. Germline assignment: CDR1 KGHDR and CDR2 SFDVKD. In DNA, the CDR3 is TGTGCCACCAGTGAGGGACAGTGGGACAAGGATGCAGGCGAAAAACTGTTTTTT. It codes for CATSEGQWDKDAGEKLFF.

This clone was seen only a few times. The chain combines TRBV29-1 with TRBJ1-6, with TRBD1 matching over 7 bases. The germline CDR1 and CDR2 sequences are SQVTM and ANQGSEA. This CDR3 is built from 13 residues. V dropped 6 bases and J dropped 9; count of bases not matched to a gene: 8. In nucleotides, the CDR3 is TGCAGCGTGTCGACAGGGAGGTTTTCACCCCTCCACTTT. It is translated as CSVSTGRFSPLHF.

The chain joins TRBV7-9 to TRBJ2-5; TRBD1 matches at 9 bases. The CDR3 has 14 amino acids. CDR1 and CDR2 (germline): SEHNR, FQNEAQ (reference sequence). The V gene end was trimmed by 5 bases and the J gene end by 5 bases; junction bases not matched to a gene: 6. The CDR3 nucleotides read TGTGCCAGCAGCCTAGGACAGGGGATGGAGACCCAGTACTTC. Translated: CASSLGQGMETQYF.

This clone was detected only a few times. The V gene is TRBV2, the J gene TRBJ1-1, with 10 bases matching TRBD1. Germline V lookup: CDR1 SNHLY, CDR2 FYNNEI. This CDR3 contains 17 residues. Unmatched junction bases numbered 11, after V lost 4 bases and J lost 3 bases. The CDR3 is CASSGPDRGRGDTEAFF. The CDR3 region has the DNA TGTGCCAGCAGTGGCCCAGACAGGGGGCGAGGGGACACTGAAGCTTTCTTT.

This clone has just one count. The rearrangement joins TRBV7-9 to TRBJ1-2, with 7 positions matching TRBD1. The V gene end was trimmed by 0 bases and the J gene end by 1 base; junction bases not matched to a gene: 8. This CDR3 contains 17 residues. The germline V gene has CDR1 SEHNR and CDR2 FQNEAQ (reference sequence). The CDR3 region has the DNA TGTGCCAGCAGCTTAGCTTGGGACAGATCTTATAACTATGGCTACACCTTC. It translates to CASSLAWDRSYNYGYTF. Combining the CDR3 with reference TRBV7-9 and TRBJ1-2 gives the whole variable domain DTGVSQNPRHKITKRGQNVTFRCDPISEHNRLYWYRQTLGQGPEFLTYFQNEAQLEKSRLLSDRFSAERPKGSFSTLEIQRTEQGDSAMYLCASSLAWDRSYNYGYTFGSGTRLTVV.

The chain combines TRBV10-2 with TRBJ1-6, with D tentatively TRBD1 (5 bases). The CDR3 has 15 amino acids. Germline CDR1 is WSHSY and CDR2 is SAAADI. V lost 3 bases to trimming and J lost 10 bases, with 16 bases between them. The CDR3, as DNA: TGCGCCAGCAGTGATCCCGGGCCCGCAGGGTCACCCCTCCACTTT. As protein: CASSDPGPAGSPLHF.